What follows describes a single TCR beta chain. This sample was taken from a study of identical twins. V lost 5 bases to trimming and J lost 3 bases, with 16 bases between them. The CDR3 contains 14 residues. Germline lookup yields CDR1 SQVTM and CDR2 ANQGSEA. TCRdb itself ran the 5' RACE reads through MiXCR, one entry per CDR3 protein. The sample has approximately 630,000 distinct CDR3 sequences, 7.1% seen once. All donors were healthy Caucasians. The sample was also reused in another study, on yellow fever vaccine responses in identical twins.

This rearrangement joins TRBV29-1 to TRBJ2-5, with D tentatively TRBD1 (6 bases). Sequencing input: PBMCs. The receptor was isolated from a woman aged 18-29 years in good health. The CDR3 is CSVPVKGGEETQYF. The CDR3 bases are TGCAGCGTTCCCGTCAAAGGGGGTGAAGAGACCCAGTACTTC.